These T cell receptor beta chains were read from a single sample in a study of patients and donors after allogeneic stem cell transplantation. Using its own MiXCR run on the RT-PCR reads, TCRdb lists one record per CDR3 protein. The table lists 150,000 to 200,000 distinct CDR3 sequences, over 25% of them singletons. Sequenced input: blood, either unsorted or a sorted T cell fraction (not recorded which). The receptors come from a human donor who was either an allogeneic HSCT recipient or a stem cell or donor lymphocyte infusion donor (not recorded which). It is not recorded whose cells these are; they may come from a transplant donor. The CDR3 runs from the conserved cysteine through the conserved F or W. D genes are given only for firm matches. Some rows have no size entry. The others give once, few or many, or a class for an expanded clone.

d_gene	abundance	j_gene	v_gene	CDR3aa	CDR3nt
NA	few	TRBJ1-1	TRBV9	CASSVEGHRPGTEAFF	TGTGCCAGCAGCGTAGAGGGCCACAGGCCGGGTACTGAAGCTTTCTTT
NA	few	TRBJ2-5	TRBV7-2	CASSPFVGMETQYF	TGTGCCAGCAGCCCCTTCGTGGGAATGGAGACCCAGTACTTC
TRBD1	NA	TRBJ1-2	TRBV7-8	CASRAQGRDYGYTF	TGTGCCAGCAGGGCACAGGGGAGAGACTATGGCTACACCTTC
NA	few	TRBJ1-4	TRBV6-5	CASSTGPGKGEKLFF	TGTGCCAGCAGCACGGGGCCCGGAAAGGGTGAAAAACTGTTTTTT
TRBD1	NA	TRBJ1-2	TRBV6-1	CASSGTWTGGANYGYTF	TGTGCCAGCAGTGGCACATGGACAGGGGGCGCGAACTATGGCTACACCTTC
NA	many	TRBJ1-5	TRBV12-3/TRBV12-4	CASSPSPRNQPQHF	TGTGCCAGCAGTCCCTCCCCCCGGAATCAGCCCCAGCATTTT
NA	NA	TRBJ2-7	TRBV11-3	CASSFAPGDEQYF	TGTGCCAGCAGCTTTGCACCAGGGGACGAGCAGTACTTC
TRBD1	few	TRBJ2-1	TRBV7-9	CASSPLRDRAYEQFF	TGTGCCAGCAGCCCCCTCCGGGACAGGGCCTATGAGCAGTTCTTC
TRBD2	NA	TRBJ2-5	TRBV7-2	CASSLTGTSYQETQYF	TGTGCCAGCAGCTTAACCGGGACTAGCTACCAAGAGACCCAGTACTTC
NA	NA	TRBJ1-5	TRBV30	CAWSIFSGEPQHF	TGTGCCTGGAGTATCTTTTCAGGGGAGCCCCAGCATTTT
NA	few	TRBJ2-7	TRBV12-3/TRBV12-4	CASSLPSYEQYF	TGTGCCAGCAGCTTACCCTCCTACGAGCAGTACTTC
NA	NA	TRBJ2-2	TRBV2	CASSRPGGTANTGELFF	TGTGCCAGCAGCCGCCCTGGAGGGACGGCGAACACCGGGGAGCTGTTTTTT
NA	few	TRBJ2-7	TRBV9	CASSVEVGKTYEQYF	TGTGCCAGCAGCGTAGAGGTGGGAAAAACCTACGAGCAGTACTTC
TRBD1	NA	TRBJ2-3	TRBV6-6	CASRPGQAGTDTQYF	TGTGCCAGCAGACCAGGACAGGCTGGCACAGATACGCAGTATTTT
TRBD1	NA	TRBJ2-7	TRBV24-1	CATSSPDRGPYEQYF	TGTGCCACCAGTTCCCCGGACAGGGGGCCCTACGAGCAGTACTTC
NA	NA	TRBJ1-4	TRBV16	CASSQWATNEKLFF	TGTGCCAGCAGCCAATGGGCCACTAATGAAAAACTGTTTTTT
NA	few	TRBJ2-7	TRBV30	CAWSSSGFSYEQYF	TGTGCCTGGAGCAGTTCAGGGTTCTCCTACGAGCAGTACTTC
NA	once	TRBJ1-2	TRBV7-2	CASSFGLGRGYTF	TGTGCCAGCAGCTTTGGCCTCGGGAGGGGCTACACCTTC
NA	NA	TRBJ1-3	TRBV5-4	CASSLDPPGTGNTIYF	TGTGCCAGCAGCTTAGATCCCCCAGGAACTGGAAACACCATATATTTT
TRBD2	few	TRBJ2-7	TRBV4-3	CASSQEGLADSYEQYF	TGCGCCAGCAGCCAAGAGGGACTAGCGGACTCCTACGAGCAGTACTTC
NA	NA	TRBJ1-1	TRBV6-5	CASSLFRELNTEAFF	TGTGCCAGCAGCTTATTCAGGGAATTGAACACTGAAGCTTTCTTT
NA	few	TRBJ1-1	TRBV5-5	CASNAFANTEAFF	TGTGCCAGCAACGCTTTCGCGAACACTGAAGCTTTCTTT
NA	NA	TRBJ2-7	TRBV6-6	CASSYQPNPNYYEQYF	TGTGCCAGCAGTTACCAACCAAACCCCAACTACTACGAGCAGTACTTC
NA	NA	TRBJ2-7	TRBV7-9	CASSPQVGEGERAYEQYF	TGTGCCAGCAGCCCCCAAGTTGGGGAGGGGGAAAGAGCCTACGAGCAGTACTTC
TRBD1	NA	TRBJ1-1	TRBV24-1	CATSATGGTAEAFF	TGTGCCACCAGTGCGACAGGGGGAACGGCTGAAGCTTTCTTT
NA	few	TRBJ2-4	TRBV20-1	CSAPPGPSYKNIQYF	TGCAGTGCCCCACCGGGACCAAGCTACAAAAACATTCAGTACTTC
NA	NA	TRBJ2-7	TRBV5-1	CASSLWEDEQYF	TGCGCCAGCAGCTTGTGGGAGGACGAGCAGTACTTC
NA	NA	TRBJ1-5	TRBV3-1	CASSDTGTGNQPQHF	TGTGCCAGCAGCGATACAGGGACCGGCAATCAGCCCCAGCATTTT